This passage covers 16 T cell receptor beta chains from one sample sequenced in a study of blood T cell repertoires in COVID-19 (dated by TCRdb to 2019 to 2021). Library preparation used the immunoSEQ multiplex PCR assay. The table was pulled from immuneACCESS by TCRdb, which kept in-frame rearrangements only. Such tables lose some clones; where checked, under half of the loss comes from unresolved V genes, and the rest has no known cause. The sample contains around 94,000 clones, roughly 80% of them found a single time. The ten top clones hold under 3.5% of the sample. What was sequenced was peripheral blood. The source of these receptors is a man aged 45 to 65 with acute or convalescent COVID-19.

The V and J genes are TRBV27 and TRBJ2-3; D is undetermined. The length of the CDR3 is 14 residues. Germline assignment: CDR1 MNHEY and CDR2 SMNVEV (reference sequence). Trimming stripped 1 base from V and 4 bases from J, with 9 bases between. The CDR3 sequence is CASSLFPSADTQYF. Written as DNA, the CDR3 is TGTGCCAGCAGTTTATTCCCCTCGGCAGATACGCAGTATTTT.

This chain uses TRBV7-9 with TRBJ2-3, with D possibly being TRBD2 (6 bases). V lost 3 bases and J lost 4, with 14 bases in between. CDR1 and CDR2 from the germline V gene are SEHNR and FQNEAQ (reference sequence). This CDR3 contains 15 residues. DNA for the CDR3: TGTGCCAGCAGCTTTGGAGGGGATTACGCAGATACGCAGTATTTT. Its protein product is CASSFGGDYADTQYF.

The V call is TRBV9, the J call TRBJ2-7; the match to TRBD2 covers 14 bases. V was clipped by 3 bases and J by 3 bases; unmatched bases: 2. This CDR3 is built from 15 residues. Per the germline V gene, CDR1 is SGDLS and CDR2 is YYNGEE. The CDR3 is CASSAGTSGSYEQYF. DNA of the CDR3: TGTGCCAGCAGCGCGGGGACTAGCGGGAGCTACGAGCAGTACTTC.

V usage is TRBV27 and J usage is TRBJ1-2; a possible D gene is TRBD1 (5 bases). CDR3 length: 13 residues. The V gene lost 5 bases and the J gene lost 3 bases, with 10 bases spanning the gap. The germline gives CDR1 MNHEY, CDR2 SMNVEV (reference sequence). DNA for the CDR3: TGTGCCAGCAGTAAGGGGAACTACTATGGCTACACCTTC. This codes for CASSKGNYYGYTF.

The rearrangement links TRBV20-1 to TRBJ2-7, with D perhaps TRBD1 (6 bases). CDR1 is DFQATT, CDR2 SNEGSKA, per germline (reference sequence). The CDR3 has 15 amino acids. V lost 3 bases and J lost 2, with 17 bases in between. This CDR3 is CSASGATGKTYEQYF. CDR3 DNA sequence: TGCAGTGCTAGTGGCGCGACAGGAAAAACCTACGAGCAGTACTTC.

The chain employs TRBV30 and TRBJ1-2; D is unresolved. Germline CDR1 and CDR2: GTSNPN and SVGIG (reference sequence). V shed 0 bases and J shed 7 bases, with 12 bases lying between them. This CDR3 has 13 amino acids. CDR3 residues: CAWSVVRKAGYTF. The CDR3 DNA sequence: TGTGCCTGGAGTGTAGTCAGGAAAGCTGGCTACACCTTC. Drawing the rest from reference TRBV30 and TRBJ1-2, the complete variable domain is SQTIHQWPATLVQPVGSPLSLECTVEGTSNPNLYWYRQAAGRGLQLLFYSVGIGQISSEVPQNLSASRPQDRQFILSSKKLLLSDSGFYLCAWSVVRKAGYTFGSGTRLTVV.

By share of the sample, this clone is medium-sized (0.01 to 0.1%). V gene TRBV30 combines with J gene TRBJ1-6; 7 bases map to TRBD1. The CDR3 covers 14 residues. CDR1 is GTSNPN, CDR2 SVGIG, per germline (reference sequence). The V segment lost 4 bases and the J segment 5 bases; nucleotides outside the gene matches: 5. DNA for the CDR3: TGTGCCTGGAAGCCGGGACAGCATAATTCACCCCTCCACTTT. The encoded protein is CAWKPGQHNSPLHF.

In its sample, this clone was seen once. The V call is TRBV9, the J call TRBJ2-3; a weak D match, TRBD2 (6 bases). CDR1 and CDR2 from the germline V gene are SGDLS and YYNGEE. Trimming shortened V by 4 bases and J by 4 bases, and 16 bases separated the two germline ends. The CDR3 has 15 amino acids. As DNA, the CDR3 is TGTGCCAGCAGCACTCCGGGACTGGAGTCAGATACGCAGTATTTT. Its translation: CASSTPGLESDTQYF.

This chain links TRBV2 with TRBJ1-4, with D maybe TRBD1 (6 bases). CDR1 is SNHLY and CDR2 is FYNNEI in the germline V gene. The CDR3 extends over 15 amino acids. The V gene lost 2 bases and the J gene lost 8 bases, with 15 bases spanning the gap. CDR3 protein: CASSEMLGQGEKLFF. For the CDR3, the DNA is TGTGCCAGCAGTGAAATGTTGGGACAAGGCGAAAAACTGTTTTTT.

V gene TRBV4-3 combines with J gene TRBJ2-2; perhaps TRBD1 as D (5 bases). V lost 0 bases and J lost 4, with 12 bases in between. This CDR3 region has 16 residues. CDR1 is LGHNA and CDR2 is YSLEER in the germline V gene. The CDR3 here is CASSQDRWGGTGELFF. The DNA for the CDR3 is TGCGCCAGCAGCCAAGATAGGTGGGGCGGCACCGGGGAGCTGTTTTTT.

The rearrangement joins TRBV29-1 to TRBJ2-5; D is possibly TRBD1 (5 bases). The CDR3 contains 15 residues. Germline assignment: CDR1 SQVTM and CDR2 ANQGSEA. Trimming took off 4 bases at V and 5 bases at J, with 20 bases between the two ends. The CDR3 DNA reads as TGCAGCGTTGCGCGGTCGGGCAACGCAGGGGAGACCCAGTACTTC. Its protein product is CSVARSGNAGETQYF.

The chain is built from TRBV4-3 and TRBJ2-1, with 9 bases that match TRBD2. The trim removed 0 bases at V and 9 bases at J, leaving 9 bases unmatched. Germline V gene lookup returns CDR1 LGHNA and CDR2 YSLEER. The CDR3 has 16 amino acids. The CDR3 spells CASSQEPPSGATEQFF. As DNA, the CDR3 is TGCGCCAGCAGCCAAGAACCCCCTAGCGGGGCCACTGAGCAGTTCTTC.

This chain joins TRBV12-3 or TRBV12-4 and TRBJ1-1; TRBD1 matches at 8 bases. V lost 5 bases, J lost 4 bases, and 3 bases stayed unmatched. The length of the CDR3 is 13 residues. For the CDR3, the DNA is TGTGCCAGCAGTCGGACAGGGTTCACTGAAGCTTTCTTT. It codes for CASSRTGFTEAFF.

Comment on this clone: Just one base apart from a much larger clone, this may be a read error. Different DNA sequences within this sample yield the same CDR3. The chain recombines TRBV30 with TRBJ2-7, with 7 nucleotides matching TRBD1. CDR3 length: 12 residues. Unmatched junction bases numbered 2, after V lost 2 bases and J lost 4 bases. From germline, CDR1 is GTSNPN and CDR2 SVGIG (reference sequence). CDR3 amino acids: CAWSPDRYEQYF. CDR3 sequence (DNA): TGTGCCTGGAGTCCGGACAGGTACGAGCAGTACTTC.

The gene calls are TRBV5-4 and TRBJ2-7, with D perhaps matching TRBD2 (6 bases). CDR1 is SGHNT and CDR2 is YYREEE in the germline V gene (reference sequence). Between the trimmed V and J ends, which lost 3 bases and 7 bases, there was a span of 11 bases. The CDR3 consists of 12 residues. The CDR3 DNA is TGTGCCAGCAGCTCGGGGGTGGGAGAGCAGTACTTC. Its protein product is CASSSGVGEQYF. Full variable domain (rest looked up from reference TRBV5-4 and TRBJ2-7): ETGVTQSPTHLIKTRGQQVTLRCSSQSGHNTVSWYQQALGQGPQFIFQYYREEENGRGNFPPRFSGLQFPNYSSELNVNALELDDSALYLCASSSGVGEQYFGPGTRLTVT.

The chain carries TRBV18 and TRBJ1-1; D unclear. V gave up 2 bases and J gave up 8 bases, with 18 bases separating them. Germline V gene lookup returns CDR1 KGHSH and CDR2 LQKENI. The CDR3 loop spans 15 amino acids. CDR3 amino acids: CASSPLGAAQTEAFF. The CDR3 DNA reads TGTGCCAGCTCACCATTGGGAGCCGCCCAAACCGAAGCTTTCTTT.